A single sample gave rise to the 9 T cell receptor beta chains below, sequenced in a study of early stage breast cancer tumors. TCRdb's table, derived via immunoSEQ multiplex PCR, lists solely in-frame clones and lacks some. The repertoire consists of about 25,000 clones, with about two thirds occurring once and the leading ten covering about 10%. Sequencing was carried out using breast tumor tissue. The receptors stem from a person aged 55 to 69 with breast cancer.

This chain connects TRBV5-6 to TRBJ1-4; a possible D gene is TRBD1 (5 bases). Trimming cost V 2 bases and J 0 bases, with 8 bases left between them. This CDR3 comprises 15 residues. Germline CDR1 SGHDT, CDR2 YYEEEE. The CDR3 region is CASSLQVATNEKLFF. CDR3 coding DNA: TGTGCCAGCAGCTTACAGGTAGCAACTAATGAAAAACTGTTTTTT.

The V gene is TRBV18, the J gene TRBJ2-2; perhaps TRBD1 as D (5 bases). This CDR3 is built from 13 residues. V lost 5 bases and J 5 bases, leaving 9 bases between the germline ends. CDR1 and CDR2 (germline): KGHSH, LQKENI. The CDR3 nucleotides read TGTGCCAGCTCATCCCGACAGACCGGGGAGCTGTTTTTT. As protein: CASSSRQTGELFF.

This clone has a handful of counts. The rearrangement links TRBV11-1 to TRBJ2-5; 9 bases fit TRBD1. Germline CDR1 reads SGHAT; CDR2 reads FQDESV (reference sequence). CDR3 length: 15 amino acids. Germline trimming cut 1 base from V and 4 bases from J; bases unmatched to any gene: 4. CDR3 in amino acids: CASSLDGTGRETQYF. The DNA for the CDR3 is TGTGCCAGCAGCTTAGACGGGACAGGGAGAGAGACCCAGTACTTC.

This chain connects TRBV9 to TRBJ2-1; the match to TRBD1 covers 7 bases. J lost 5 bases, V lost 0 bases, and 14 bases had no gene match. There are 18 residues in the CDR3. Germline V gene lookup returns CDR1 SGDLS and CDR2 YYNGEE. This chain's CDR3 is CASSVAPYEQGLDNEQFF. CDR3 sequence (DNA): TGTGCCAGCAGCGTAGCTCCGTACGAACAGGGGCTGGACAATGAGCAGTTCTTC.

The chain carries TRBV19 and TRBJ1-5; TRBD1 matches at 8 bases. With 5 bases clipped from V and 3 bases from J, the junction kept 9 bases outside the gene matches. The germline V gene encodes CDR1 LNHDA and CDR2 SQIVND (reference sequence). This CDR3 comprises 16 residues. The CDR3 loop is CASSPRTGNYNQPQHF. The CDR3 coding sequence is TGTGCCAGTAGTCCTCGGACAGGGAATTACAATCAGCCCCAGCATTTT.

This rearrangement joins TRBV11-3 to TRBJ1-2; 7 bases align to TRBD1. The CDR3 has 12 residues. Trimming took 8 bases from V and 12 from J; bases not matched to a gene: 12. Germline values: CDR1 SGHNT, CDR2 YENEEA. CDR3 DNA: TGTGCCAGCGGCAAACAGGGGCCCCGGCACACCTTC. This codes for CASGKQGPRHTF.

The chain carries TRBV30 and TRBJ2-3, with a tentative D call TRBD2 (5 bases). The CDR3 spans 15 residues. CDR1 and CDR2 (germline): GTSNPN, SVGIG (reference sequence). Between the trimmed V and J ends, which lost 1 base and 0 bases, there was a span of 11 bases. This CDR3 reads CAWSEGSWSTDTQYF. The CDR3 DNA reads TGTGCCTGGAGTGAAGGGAGCTGGAGCACAGATACGCAGTATTTT.

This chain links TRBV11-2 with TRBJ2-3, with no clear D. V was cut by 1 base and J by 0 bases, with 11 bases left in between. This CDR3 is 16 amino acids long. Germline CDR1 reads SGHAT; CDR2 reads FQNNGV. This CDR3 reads CASSLGGSFSTDTQYF. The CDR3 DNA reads TGTGCCAGCAGCTTAGGAGGATCCTTTAGCACAGATACGCAGTATTTT.

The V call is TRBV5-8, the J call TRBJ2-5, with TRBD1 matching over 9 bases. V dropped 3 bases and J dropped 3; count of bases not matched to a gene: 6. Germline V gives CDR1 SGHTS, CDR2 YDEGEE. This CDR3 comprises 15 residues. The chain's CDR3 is CASSSGQGRKETQYF. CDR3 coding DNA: TGTGCCAGCAGCTCTGGACAGGGGAGAAAAGAGACCCAGTACTTC.